Below, 9 T cell receptor beta chains from the same sample are listed, as sequenced in a study of spatial heterogeneity in lung cancer (dated by TCRdb to between 2017 and 2020). The library was generated by 5' RACE. This sample was sequenced with a NextSeq 500. In TCRdb, the public reads were trimmed at Q25 with fastp and aligned with MiXCR, with productive beta chains retained. All rows with the same CDR3 protein become a single entry with the most common DNA and genes. Here the sample has tens of thousands of distinct CDR3 sequences; about an eighth occur a single time. 7.2% of the sample goes to the ten largest clones. Interpreted using the paper, the time point label stands for: sample taken at primary tumor resection. Without any cell sorting, TCR sequencing was performed on whole RNA extracted either from tumor and nontumor lung tissue or from cryopreserved PBMC samples. The specimen was PBMCs, collected at surgery. The source is a male donor with early-stage non-small cell lung cancer.

This clonotype was detected only a few times. The rearrangement joins TRBV6-6 to TRBJ1-1; D ambiguous. V dropped 6 bases and J dropped 6 bases, with 8 bases sitting between them. This CDR3 is 11 amino acids long. CDR1 and CDR2 (germline): MNHNY, SVGAGI (reference sequence). The DNA of the CDR3 is TGTGCCAGCAGGGAGGGCCCTGAAGCTTTCTTT. The encoded protein is CASREGPEAFF.

This clonotype was counted ten times or more. The chain recombines TRBV20-1 with TRBJ1-5; the D is unclear. The germline gives CDR1 DFQATT, CDR2 SNEGSKA (reference sequence). The CDR3 spans 12 residues. V gave up 0 bases and J gave up 6 bases, with 6 bases separating them. The CDR3 spells CSARDTVQPQHF. DNA of the CDR3: TGCAGTGCTAGAGATACGGTTCAGCCCCAGCATTTT.

The V gene is TRBV28, the J gene TRBJ1-5; D is uncertain. The CDR3 has 14 amino acids. The germline V gene has CDR1 MDHEN and CDR2 SYDVKM. The V gene lost 4 bases and the J gene lost 0 bases, with 7 bases spanning the gap. The CDR3 DNA reads as TGTGCCAGCAGTTCCCTATATAGCAATCAGCCCCAGCATTTT. Protein product: CASSSLYSNQPQHF. Full variable domain (rest looked up from reference TRBV28 and TRBJ1-5): DVKVTQSSRYLVKRTGEKVFLECVQDMDHENMFWYRQDPGLGLRLIYFSYDVKMKEKGDIPEGYSVSREKKERFSLILESASTNQTSMYLCASSSLYSNQPQHFGDGTRLSIL.

The gene calls are TRBV20-1 and TRBJ2-1; possibly TRBD2 for D (5 bases). The V and J ends lost 4 bases and 0 bases respectively, with 10 bases between them. In germline, CDR1 is DFQATT, CDR2 SNEGSKA (reference sequence). The CDR3 has 14 residues. CDR3 in amino acids: CSAITGSSYNEQFF. CDR3 coding DNA: TGCAGTGCTATAACTGGGAGCTCCTACAATGAGCAGTTCTTC.

The chain uses TRBV5-6 and TRBJ2-7, with D maybe TRBD2 (5 bases). V was pared by 0 bases and J by 3 bases, with 10 bases between. Germline CDR1 reads SGHDT; CDR2 reads YYEEEE. The CDR3 is 14 residues long. DNA of the CDR3: TGTGCCAGCAGCTTGGGACCGAGCGGCTACGAGCAGTACTTC. Protein product: CASSLGPSGYEQYF.

This clonotype has only a few counts. V usage is TRBV5-1 and J usage is TRBJ1-2; TRBD1 might be the D (5 bases). Deletions cut 4 bases from V and 4 bases from J, with 17 bases between. The CDR3 extends over 15 amino acids. From germline, CDR1 is SGHRS and CDR2 YFSETQ. DNA of the CDR3: TGCGCCAGCAGCGCAAGGGACCTGGGGGTCTATGGCTACACCTTC. Its translation is CASSARDLGVYGYTF. The complete variable domain, with remaining parts taken from reference TRBV5-1 and TRBJ1-2, reads KAGVTQTPRYLIKTRGQQVTLSCSPISGHRSVSWYQQTPGQGLQFLFEYFSETQRNKGNFPGRFSGRQFSNSRSEMNVSTLELGDSALYLCASSARDLGVYGYTFGSGTRLTVV.

This clonotype was counted many times. This chain uses TRBV29-1 with TRBJ1-1; D call uncertain. The V end lost 4 bases, the J end lost 6 bases, and 12 bases lay between the germline ends. CDR3 length equals 12 residues. Germline V gene data show CDR1 as SQVTM and CDR2 as ANQGSEA. The CDR3 sequence is CSVGGVAAEAFF. CDR3 DNA: TGCAGCGTTGGAGGTGTTGCCGCTGAAGCTTTCTTT.

To note about this clonotype: Its ends do not fully match the called genes, so a read error is possible. The chain recombines TRBV10-3 with TRBJ2-7; 9 bases map to TRBD2. Germline assignment: CDR1 ENHRY and CDR2 SYGVKD. The CDR3 has 14 amino acids. Here the CDR3 DNA reads TGTGCCATCAGTGACGGCGGGAGGGGTGGCGAGCAGTACTTT. The encoded protein is CAISDGGRGGEQYF.

Ten or more counts support this clonotype. V usage is TRBV12-3 or TRBV12-4 and J usage is TRBJ1-1; D gene uncertain. The CDR3 sequence is 13 residues long. The germline V and J ends were trimmed by 3 bases and 5 bases, with 10 bases remaining between them. This chain's CDR3 is CASSFKDGTEAFF. The CDR3 bases are TGTGCCAGCAGTTTCAAGGACGGTACTGAAGCTTTCTTT.